The clone carrying this T cell receptor (beta chain) was observed at least ten times. Its antigen remains unknown. The sample belongs to a study of T cells in Graves' hyperthyroidism and ophthalmopathy. The study, taken as a whole, reports: Ophthalmopathy was model-predicted a median around 6.1 months pre-onset.

V lost 6 bases, J lost 3 bases, and 15 bases lay in between. The CDR3 consists of 15 residues. The study excluded patients with uncontrolled infection, other autoimmune disease, pregnancy or lactation. TCR beta CDR3 regions were amplified from RNA. Initially, a first-round RT-PCR of the TCR CDR3 employed the HTBI primer set. MiXCR, applied by TCRdb to the multiplex PCR reads, yields one record per CDR3 protein. The data contain about 500,000 distinct CDR3 sequences, approximately 15% of them singletons. The TCR sequence derives from a woman aged 18 to 35 with Graves' hyperthyroidism. Sequenced input: blood. J is TRBJ2-1 and V is TRBV12-3 or TRBV12-4; a possible D gene is TRBD2 (5 bases). CDR3 coding DNA: TGTGCCAGCAGCCCTAGGAGCGGAGACTACAATGAGCAGTTCTTC. This gives the protein CASSPRSGDYNEQFF.